Presented here are 10 T cell receptor beta chains from one specimen sequenced in a study of regulatory T cells in long-lasting Graves disease. Time point meaning: newly diagnosed GD, antithyroid drugs for less than 3 months. Scientists built the TCR library using RNA that was extracted from PBMCs. TCR beta libraries were built with iRepertoire HTBI primers and Arm-PCR of CDR3 regions. TCRdb ran MiXCR on the multiplex PCR reads and lists one entry per CDR3 protein. In the table there are about 400,000 distinct CDR3 sequences, around 15% of which are singletons. The same sample was also studied in work on T cells in Graves' hyperthyroidism and ophthalmopathy.

The sequences come from peripheral blood mononuclear cells (PBMCs), collected at new diagnosis, from a patient treated with antithyroid drugs. These receptors were obtained from a woman between 18 and 30 years old with Graves disease.

This clonotype has a handful of counts. The chain uses TRBV7-9 and TRBJ2-1; 12 positions agree with TRBD2. CDR1 SEHNR and CDR2 FQNEAQ come from the germline V gene (reference sequence). V trimming: 4 bases; J trimming: 1 base; junction bases outside the gene matches: 8. CDR3 length: 18 residues. The CDR3 sequence is CASSSGLAGRRSYNEQFF. In DNA, the CDR3 is TGTGCCAGCAGCTCCGGACTAGCGGGAAGGCGATCCTACAATGAGCAGTTCTTC.

This clonotype was found many times. This chain joins TRBV6-6 and TRBJ2-3; 9 bases match TRBD2. In germline, CDR1 is MNHNY, CDR2 SVGAGI (reference sequence). The CDR3 spans 19 residues. The junction had 10 bases not matched to a gene; V was cut back by 0 bases and J by 0 bases. CDR3 residues: CASSYSDWASGVSTDTQYF. DNA for the CDR3: TGTGCCAGCAGTTACTCGGACTGGGCTAGCGGGGTAAGCACAGATACGCAGTATTTT.

This clonotype was seen many times. V and J are TRBV28 and TRBJ2-1; 8 bases agree with TRBD2. This CDR3 comprises 12 residues. J gave up 15 bases and V 6 bases, and 10 bases lay outside the gene matches. Germline CDR1 MDHEN, CDR2 SYDVKM. The CDR3 loop reads CASSDGLASWFF. The CDR3, as DNA: TGTGCCAGCAGCGACGGACTAGCAAGCTGGTTCTTC.

This clonotype appeared many times. The chain has TRBV3-1 and TRBJ1-2; D is undetermined. Germline CDR1 is LGHDT and CDR2 is YNNKEL (reference sequence). Between the trimmed V and J ends, which lost 1 base and 8 bases, there was a span of 11 bases. The CDR3 runs 13 residues. CDR3 sequence: CASSQAAAEGYTF. As DNA, the CDR3 is TGTGCCAGCAGCCAAGCAGCCGCGGAAGGCTACACCTTC.

This clonotype was seen repeatedly, ten times or more. The V call is TRBV10-3, the J call TRBJ1-1; D perhaps matches TRBD1 (6 bases). The CDR3 is 13 residues long. V was trimmed by 4 bases and J by 5 bases, leaving 11 bases between them. CDR1 is ENHRY, CDR2 SYGVKD, per germline. CDR3 sequence reads: CAISVGGRTEAFF. The CDR3 bases are TGTGCCATCAGTGTTGGGGGGCGTACTGAAGCTTTCTTT.

This clonotype came up many times. The chain has TRBV12-3 or TRBV12-4 and TRBJ2-5; the D gene is possibly TRBD1 (5 bases). CDR3 length equals 15 residues. Trimming stripped 3 bases from V and 7 bases from J, with 18 bases between. This chain's CDR3 is CASSFWAGNTGTQYF. Written as DNA, the CDR3 is TGTGCCAGCAGTTTCTGGGCAGGGAACACGGGGACCCAGTACTTC.

The table lists this clonotype with a count of one. V and J are TRBV25-1 and TRBJ1-6; 11 bases match TRBD1. After removal of 3 bases from V and 10 bases from J, the junction contained 14 bases not matched to a gene. CDR3 length equals 18 residues. The germline V gene encodes CDR1 MGHDK and CDR2 SYGVNS. CDR3 sequence: CASSDSTNMDRGRSPLHF. The CDR3, as DNA: TGTGCCAGCAGTGATTCCACCAATATGGACAGGGGGCGGTCACCCCTCCACTTT.

There are a few counts of this clonotype. The V gene is TRBV7-9, the J gene TRBJ2-1; 15 bases line up with TRBD2. This CDR3 region has 16 residues. Germline V CDR1 and CDR2: SEHNR, FQNEAQ (reference sequence). J lost 9 bases, V lost 5 bases, and 8 bases had no gene match. The CDR3 sequence is CASSGGTSGGQGEQFF. In DNA, the CDR3 is TGTGCCAGCAGCGGCGGGACTAGCGGGGGGCAGGGTGAGCAGTTCTTC.

The sample holds many counts of this clonotype. The genes are TRBV12-3 or TRBV12-4 and TRBJ1-1; no reliable D call. The V and J ends lost 2 bases and 0 bases respectively, with 10 bases between them. This CDR3 is built from 15 residues. The DNA for the CDR3 is TGTGCCAGCAGTTTAAAAAAGGGAATGAACACTGAAGCTTTCTTT. This encodes CASSLKKGMNTEAFF.

The chain combines TRBV18 with TRBJ1-2; D is uncertain. V was trimmed by 3 bases and J by 5 bases, leaving 16 bases between them. Germline V lookup: CDR1 KGHSH, CDR2 LQKENI. This CDR3 is built from 15 residues. DNA of the CDR3: TGTGCCAGCTCACCTCTTGACAAGGCTGGTTATGGCTACACCTTC. Amino acids: CASSPLDKAGYGYTF.